This passage covers 30 T cell receptor beta chains from one sample sequenced in a study of shared clonotypes between healthy human individuals. The data were produced by immunoSEQ multiplex PCR, yet TCRdb's version contains in-frame clones alone and is incomplete. Among roughly 2,500,000 clones listed, 90% to 95% were seen once. Sequenced material: naive CD4+ T cells from PBMCs. The subset: CD45RA+ positively selected. Receptors originate from a man younger than 35 in good health. Some clones in this sample may be carry-over from other donors' samples.

The V call is TRBV7-9, the J call TRBJ2-7; 8 bases fit TRBD1. The length of the CDR3 is 13 residues. V was pared by 3 bases and J by 7 bases, with 5 bases of the junction left unmatched. Germline CDR1 and CDR2: SEHNR and FQNEAQ (reference sequence). The CDR3 DNA follows: TGTGCCAGCAGCTTCTCGGACAGGGAAGAGCAGTACTTC. Translated: CASSFSDREEQYF.

With respect to this clone: Other DNA variants within this sample encode the same CDR3. The chain employs TRBV21-1 and TRBJ2-2; TRBD2 is taken as the D call from the table, unchecked against the DNA. TRBV21-1 is a known pseudogene. The CDR3 spans 12 residues. The CDR3 reads CASSKGSGELFF. CDR3 sequence (DNA): TGTGCCAGCAGCAAAGGGAGCGGGGAGCTGTTTTTT.

The chain combines TRBV5-8 with TRBJ1-1; a possible D gene is TRBD1 (5 bases). CDR3 length: 15 amino acids. Deletions cut 3 bases from V and 1 base from J, with 13 bases between. CDR1 SGHTS and CDR2 YDEGEE come from the germline V gene. CDR3 DNA sequence: TGTGCCAGCAGCTCCGGGCGGGGACCGAACACTGAAGCTTTCTTT. Protein product: CASSSGRGPNTEAFF.

The chain combines TRBV11-2 with TRBJ2-2, with TRBD2 as a possible D gene (5 bases). The CDR3 contains 16 residues. Trimming left V 2 bases short and J 0 bases short, with 10 bases between. CDR1 and CDR2 (germline): SGHAT, FQNNGV. The CDR3 here is CASSLRPGSNTGELFF. The CDR3 DNA reads TGTGCCAGCAGCTTAAGGCCGGGATCGAACACCGGGGAGCTGTTTTTT. The entire variable domain, with the rest obtained from reference TRBV11-2 and TRBJ2-2, is as follows: EAGVAQSPRYKIIEKRQSVAFWCNPISGHATLYWYQQILGQGPKLLIQFQNNGVVDDSQLPKDRFSAERLKGVDSTLKIQPAKLEDSAVYLCASSLRPGSNTGELFFGEGSRLTVL.

Comments on this clone: The sample contains more than one DNA sequence encoding this CDR3. This sequence joins TRBV9 and TRBJ2-3, with D unresolved. The CDR3 runs 14 residues. Germline lookup yields CDR1 SGDLS and CDR2 YYNGEE. The V end was cut by 0 bases, the J end by 1 base, with 6 bases between. CDR3 nucleotide sequence: TGTGCCAGCAGCGTAGGCCTAGGCACAGATACGCAGTATTTT. Its protein product is CASSVGLGTDTQYF.

This clone was seen once. The rearrangement links TRBV27 to TRBJ2-5; 10 nucleotides line up with TRBD2. The CDR3 has 13 residues. The V gene's germline CDR1 is MNHEY and CDR2 SMNVEV (reference sequence). Unmatched junction bases numbered 3, after V lost 8 bases and J lost 3 bases. For the CDR3, the DNA is TGTGCCAGCGCCCTAGCGGGGGAAGAGACCCAGTACTTC. Protein product: CASALAGEETQYF.

The rearrangement joins TRBV18 to TRBJ1-1; perhaps TRBD1 as D (6 bases). V shed 4 bases and J shed 1 base, with 13 bases lying between them. Germline CDR1 reads KGHSH; CDR2 reads LQKENI. CDR3 length: 15 amino acids. The CDR3 nucleotides are TGTGCCAGCTCACGTGGGACATTTCAGAACACTGAAGCTTTCTTT. Protein product: CASSRGTFQNTEAFF.

This CDR3 is CASPARSEGENQPQHF. CDR3 sequence (DNA): TGTGCCAGCCCCGCCCGATCGGAGGGGGAAAATCAGCCCCAGCATTTT. V gene TRBV28 combines with J gene TRBJ1-5; possible D gene TRBD1, 6 bases. Germline values: CDR1 MDHEN, CDR2 SYDVKM. With 8 bases removed from V and 4 bases from J, the gap between germline ends came to 21 bases. The CDR3 length is 16 residues.

The chain carries TRBV19 and TRBJ2-7, with 7 bases aligning to TRBD1. Germline values: CDR1 LNHDA, CDR2 SQIVND (reference sequence). Losses at the gene ends were 5 bases for V and 3 bases for J; bases not matched to a gene: 13. The CDR3 loop spans 16 amino acids. In DNA, the CDR3 is TGTGCCAGTAGTTATAAGGCGGCAGGGGGTCACTACGAGCAGTACTTC. Translated: CASSYKAAGGHYEQYF.

This chain connects TRBV5-1 to TRBJ1-2; TRBD1 might be the D (5 bases). Germline assignment: CDR1 SGHRS and CDR2 YFSETQ. The CDR3 sequence is 14 residues long. Deletions cut 4 bases from V and 5 bases from J, with 15 bases between. The CDR3 DNA sequence: TGCGCCAGCAGCCTCACGGGGGATGGGTATGGCTACACCTTC. Protein product: CASSLTGDGYGYTF.

This rearrangement joins TRBV7-3 to TRBJ2-1; 7 bases match TRBD2. Germline CDR1 reads SGHTA; CDR2 reads FQGTGA. There are 15 residues in the CDR3. Unmatched junction bases numbered 7, after V lost 5 bases and J lost 3 bases. The CDR3 DNA is TGTGCCAGCAGCCCAAGTCTAGCGGACTACAATGAGCAGTTCTTC. Encoded protein: CASSPSLADYNEQFF.

Concerning this clone: At the DNA level, this CDR3 is encoded by other sequences in the same sample as well. This chain uses TRBV4-3 with TRBJ1-5; the D gene is possibly TRBD1 (5 bases). The CDR3 covers 13 residues. With 0 bases removed from V and 7 bases from J, the gap between germline ends came to 7 bases. CDR1 is LGHNA and CDR2 is YSLEER in the germline V gene. Here the CDR3 reads CASSQDRVQPQHF. The CDR3 nucleotides read TGCGCCAGCAGCCAAGACAGGGTCCAGCCCCAGCATTTT.

The chain combines TRBV7-8 with TRBJ2-2, with D perhaps matching TRBD1 or TRBD2 (6 bases each). The ends were cut back, 1 base at V and 6 bases at J, with 15 bases in the middle. The CDR3 runs 16 residues. Germline V gene data show CDR1 as SGHVS and CDR2 as FQNEAQ. The CDR3 loop reads CASSLVGGGRAGELFF. Here the CDR3 DNA reads TGTGCCAGCAGCTTAGTGGGGGGCGGTCGGGCCGGGGAGCTGTTTTTT.

This chain uses TRBV11-2 with TRBJ2-1; 12 bases agree with TRBD2. There are 15 residues in the CDR3. Germline CDR1 is SGHAT and CDR2 is FQNNGV. The trim removed 5 bases at V and 7 bases at J, leaving 6 bases unmatched. In DNA form, the CDR3 reads TGTGCCAGCAGCCCAGGACTAGCGGGACGGAATGAGCAGTTCTTC. It translates to CASSPGLAGRNEQFF. Full variable domain (missing parts from reference TRBV11-2 and TRBJ2-1): EAGVAQSPRYKIIEKRQSVAFWCNPISGHATLYWYQQILGQGPKLLIQFQNNGVVDDSQLPKDRFSAERLKGVDSTLKIQPAKLEDSAVYLCASSPGLAGRNEQFFGPGTRLTVL.

This rearrangement joins TRBV7-7 to TRBJ2-5, with 9 bases lining up with TRBD2. V lost 2 bases and J lost 5; bases outside the gene matches: 15. The germline gives CDR1 SSHAT, CDR2 FNYEAQ (reference sequence). This CDR3 has 18 residues. CDR3 DNA sequence: TGTGCCAGCAGCTTATCTCGTCGACCCAGCGGGAGGAAGGAGACCCAGTACTTC. As protein: CASSLSRRPSGRKETQYF.

The chain employs TRBV19 and TRBJ2-5, with D perhaps being TRBD1 or TRBD2 (6 bases each). CDR1 is LNHDA and CDR2 is SQIVND in the germline V gene (reference sequence). V lost 7 bases, J lost 6 bases, and 9 bases lay in between. The CDR3 length is 11 residues. In DNA, the CDR3 is TGTGCCAGTAAGGGGGGACAGACCCAGTACTTC. This sequence encodes CASKGGQTQYF.

This chain uses TRBV6-5 with TRBJ2-3, with no clear D. In germline, CDR1 is MNHEY, CDR2 SVGAGI. V was pared by 11 bases and J by 2 bases, with 11 bases between. This CDR3 is 12 amino acids long. CDR3 coding DNA: TGTGCCGTTCGACCCCCCACAGATACGCAGTATTTT. This sequence encodes CAVRPPTDTQYF.

The J gene is TRBJ2-5, the V gene TRBV4-3, with TRBD2 identical over 13 bases. V was pared by 1 base and J by 4 bases, with 3 bases of the junction left unmatched. This CDR3 is built from 16 residues. Germline assignment: CDR1 LGHNA and CDR2 YSLEER. The CDR3 reads CASSQGTSGSLETQYF. DNA for the CDR3: TGCGCCAGCAGCCAAGGGACTAGCGGGAGCTTAGAGACCCAGTACTTC.

This clone turned up a few times. The sample has other DNA sequences that encode this CDR3 too. The chain is built from TRBV7-2 and TRBJ1-5; the D is unclear. V was trimmed by 0 bases and J by 5 bases, leaving 8 bases between them. Germline V gene sequence: CDR1 SGHTA, CDR2 FQGNSA. There are 14 residues in the CDR3. The CDR3 sequence is CASSLALRDQPQHF. As DNA, the CDR3 is TGTGCCAGCAGCTTAGCGCTACGGGATCAGCCCCAGCATTTT.

V and J are TRBV5-1 and TRBJ2-1, with TRBD2 matching over 12 bases. Germline CDR1 reads SGHRS; CDR2 reads YFSETQ. CDR3 length equals 15 residues. Trimming at V came to 3 bases and at J to 10 bases, leaving 8 bases not matched to a gene. The CDR3 sequence is CASSSATSGSGEQFF. CDR3 coding DNA: TGCGCCAGCAGCTCCGCGACTAGCGGGAGTGGGGAGCAGTTCTTC.

Concerning this clone itself: Other DNA variants within this sample encode the same CDR3. This chain joins TRBV5-5 and TRBJ2-7; tentatively, D is TRBD1 (6 bases). The CDR3 is 14 residues long. V was shortened by 1 base and J by 0 bases, with 8 bases between the two germline ends. Germline CDR1 is SGHKS and CDR2 is YYEKEE (reference sequence). The CDR3 DNA reads TGTGCCAGCAGCTTGACAGGGAGCTCCTACGAGCAGTACTTC. Residues: CASSLTGSSYEQYF.

J is TRBJ2-3 and V is TRBV28; D is ambiguous. Trimming took 5 bases from V and 3 from J, leaving 12 bases between them. Per germline, CDR1 MDHEN and CDR2 SYDVKM. This CDR3 spans 14 amino acids. CDR3 residues: CASSAPLGTDTQYF. The DNA for the CDR3 is TGTGCCAGCAGTGCTCCCCTGGGGACAGATACGCAGTATTTT.

The chain has TRBV7-3 and TRBJ2-7, with 9 bases lining up with TRBD2. The CDR3 sequence is 14 residues long. With V trimmed by 5 bases and J by 9 bases, 11 bases remained unmatched. Per germline, CDR1 SGHTA and CDR2 FQGTGA. CDR3 in amino acids: CASSLYAGGARQYF. In DNA form, the CDR3 reads TGTGCCAGCAGCCTCTATGCGGGAGGGGCCCGGCAGTACTTC.

In the case of this clone: In the same sample, other DNA sequences code for this CDR3. This sequence joins TRBV6-1 and TRBJ1-1; D may be TRBD1 (6 bases). This CDR3 is built from 14 residues. V gave up 4 bases and J gave up 1 base, with 10 bases separating them. Germline lookup yields CDR1 MNHNS and CDR2 SASEGT. The CDR3 loop is CASSGGTRNTEAFF. The CDR3, as DNA: TGTGCCAGCAGTGGGGGGACAAGGAACACTGAAGCTTTCTTT.

V is TRBV9 and J is TRBJ2-3, with 10 bases matching TRBD2. Germline assignment: CDR1 SGDLS and CDR2 YYNGEE. The trim removed 3 bases at V and 4 bases at J, leaving 8 bases unmatched. The CDR3 is 16 residues long. CDR3 coding DNA: TGTGCCAGCAGCGCGGCTAGCGGGAGTCCCGCAGATACGCAGTATTTT. Its protein is CASSAASGSPADTQYF.

The chain recombines TRBV27 with TRBJ1-5; D not resolved. From germline, CDR1 is MNHEY and CDR2 SMNVEV (reference sequence). The CDR3 runs 15 residues. Trimming removed 5 bases from V and 2 bases from J, with 13 bases in between. The CDR3 sequence is CASSILGNGNQPQHF. The CDR3 nucleotides are TGTGCCAGCAGTATCTTAGGGAATGGCAATCAGCCCCAGCATTTT.

The CDR3 sequence is CAISEQNQGGNTIYF. The CDR3 DNA is TGTGCCATCAGTGAACAGAATCAGGGTGGAAACACCATATATTTT. The J gene is TRBJ1-3, the V gene TRBV10-3, with a possible D match to TRBD1 (5 bases). Trimming left V 3 bases short and J 3 bases short, with 12 bases between. Germline CDR1 reads ENHRY; CDR2 reads SYGVKD. The CDR3 is made up of 15 amino acids.

The CDR3 nucleotides are TGTGCCAGCAGCTACCGACAGGGGGCGGACACTGAAGCTTTCTTT. Protein product: CASSYRQGADTEAFF. The rearrangement uses TRBV5-4 and TRBJ1-1; 10 positions agree with TRBD1. The V gene end was trimmed by 3 bases and the J gene end by 3 bases; junction bases not matched to a gene: 5. The CDR3 has 15 residues. Germline V gives CDR1 SGHNT, CDR2 YYREEE (reference sequence).

This chain joins TRBV5-1 and TRBJ2-5; D tentatively reads TRBD1 or TRBD2 (5 bases each). This CDR3 comprises 15 residues. Trimming took 4 bases from V and 5 from J, leaving 18 bases between them. Germline loops: CDR1 SGHRS, CDR2 YFSETQ. CDR3: CASSPGPSVGETQYF. The CDR3 DNA sequence: TGCGCCAGCAGCCCGGGGCCCTCGGTTGGGGAGACCCAGTACTTC.

The chain recombines TRBV11-3 with TRBJ2-3; TRBD1 aligns across 9 bases. Germline loops: CDR1 SGHNT, CDR2 YENEEA. This CDR3 is built from 16 residues. The V and J ends lost 5 bases and 4 bases, in that order; junction bases with no gene match: 10. The CDR3 loop is CASSRGQGEVADTQYF. For the CDR3, the DNA is TGTGCCAGCAGCCGGGGACAGGGAGAGGTCGCAGATACGCAGTATTTT.